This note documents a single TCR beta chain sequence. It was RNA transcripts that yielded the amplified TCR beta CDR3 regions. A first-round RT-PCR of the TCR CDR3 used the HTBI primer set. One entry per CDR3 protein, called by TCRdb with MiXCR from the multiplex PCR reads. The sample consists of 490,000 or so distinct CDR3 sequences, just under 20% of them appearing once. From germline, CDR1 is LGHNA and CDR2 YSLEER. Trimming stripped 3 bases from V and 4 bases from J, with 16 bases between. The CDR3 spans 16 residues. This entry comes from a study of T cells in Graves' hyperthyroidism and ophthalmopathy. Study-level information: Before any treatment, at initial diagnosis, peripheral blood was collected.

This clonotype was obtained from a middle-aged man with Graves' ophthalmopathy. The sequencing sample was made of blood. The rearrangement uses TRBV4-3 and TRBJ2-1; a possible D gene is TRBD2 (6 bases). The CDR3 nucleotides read TGCGCCAGCAGCCAGCATACGGGCGGGGTATACAATGAGCAGTTCTTC. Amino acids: CASSQHTGGVYNEQFF.